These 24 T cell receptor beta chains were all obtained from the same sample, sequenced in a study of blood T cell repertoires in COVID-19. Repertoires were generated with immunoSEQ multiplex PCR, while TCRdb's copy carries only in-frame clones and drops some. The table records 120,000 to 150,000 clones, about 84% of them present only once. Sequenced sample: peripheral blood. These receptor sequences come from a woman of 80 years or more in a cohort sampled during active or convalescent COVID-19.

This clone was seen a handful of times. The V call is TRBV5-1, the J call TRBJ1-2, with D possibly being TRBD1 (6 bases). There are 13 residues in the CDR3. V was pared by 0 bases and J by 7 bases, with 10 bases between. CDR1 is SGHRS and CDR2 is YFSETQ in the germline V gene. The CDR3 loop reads CASSLGGGPGYTF. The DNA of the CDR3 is TGCGCCAGCAGCTTGGGCGGGGGGCCTGGCTACACCTTC.

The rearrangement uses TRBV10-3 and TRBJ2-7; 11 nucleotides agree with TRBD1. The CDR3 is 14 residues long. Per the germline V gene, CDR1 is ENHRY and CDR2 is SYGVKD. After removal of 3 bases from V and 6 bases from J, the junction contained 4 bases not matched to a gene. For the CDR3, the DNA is TGTGCCATCAGTGAAGGACAGGGGGCCAGCGAGCAGTACTTC. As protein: CAISEGQGASEQYF.

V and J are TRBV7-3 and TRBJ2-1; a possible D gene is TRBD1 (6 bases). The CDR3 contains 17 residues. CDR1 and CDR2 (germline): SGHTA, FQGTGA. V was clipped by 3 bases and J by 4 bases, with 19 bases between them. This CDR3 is CASSLPIVGTPYNEQFF. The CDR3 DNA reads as TGTGCCAGCAGCTTGCCCATCGTGGGGACACCTTACAATGAGCAGTTCTTC.

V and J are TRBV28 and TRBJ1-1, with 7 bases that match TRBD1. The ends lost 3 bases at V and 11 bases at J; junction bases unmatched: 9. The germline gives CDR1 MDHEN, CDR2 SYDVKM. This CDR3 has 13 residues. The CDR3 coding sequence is TGTGCCAGCAGTTTCGGAGACAGGGTCCTGGCTTTCTTT. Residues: CASSFGDRVLAFF. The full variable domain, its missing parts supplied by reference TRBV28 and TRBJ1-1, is DVKVTQSSRYLVKRTGEKVFLECVQDMDHENMFWYRQDPGLGLRLIYFSYDVKMKEKGDIPEGYSVSREKKERFSLILESASTNQTSMYLCASSFGDRVLAFFGQGTRLTVV.

CDR3 in amino acids: CASSRVNRDTEQYF. DNA for the CDR3: TGTGCCAGCTCACGCGTCAACCGGGACACCGAGCAGTACTTC. The gene calls are TRBV18 and TRBJ2-7; TRBD1 might be the D (6 bases). Germline V lookup: CDR1 KGHSH, CDR2 LQKENI. V dropped 4 bases and J dropped 6 bases, with 16 bases sitting between them. The CDR3 length is 14 residues.

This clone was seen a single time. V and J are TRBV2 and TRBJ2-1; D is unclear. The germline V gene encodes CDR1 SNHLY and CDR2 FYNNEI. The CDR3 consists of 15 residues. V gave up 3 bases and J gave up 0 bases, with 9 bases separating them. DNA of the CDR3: TGTGCCAGCAGTGACGTCCTCAGCTCCTACAATGAGCAGTTCTTC. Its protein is CASSDVLSSYNEQFF.

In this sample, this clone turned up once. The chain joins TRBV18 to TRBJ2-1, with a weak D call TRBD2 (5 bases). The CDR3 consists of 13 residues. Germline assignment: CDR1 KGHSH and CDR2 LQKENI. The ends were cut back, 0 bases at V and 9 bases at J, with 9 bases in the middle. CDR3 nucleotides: TGTGCCAGCTCACCACCGGGCCGGGGTGAGCAGTTCTTC. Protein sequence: CASSPPGRGEQFF.

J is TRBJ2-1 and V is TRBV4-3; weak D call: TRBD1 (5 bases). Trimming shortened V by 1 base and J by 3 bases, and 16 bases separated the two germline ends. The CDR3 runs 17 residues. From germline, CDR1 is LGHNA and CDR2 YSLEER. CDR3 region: CASSQGAQGTYYNEQFF. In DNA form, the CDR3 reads TGCGCCAGCAGCCAAGGAGCCCAGGGTACCTACTACAATGAGCAGTTCTTC.

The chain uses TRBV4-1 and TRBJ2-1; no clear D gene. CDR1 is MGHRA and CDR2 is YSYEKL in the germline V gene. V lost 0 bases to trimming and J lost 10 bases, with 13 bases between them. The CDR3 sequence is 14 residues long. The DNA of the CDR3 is TGCGCCAGCAGCCAAGAAAACCTTTCCGGGGAGCAGTTCTTC. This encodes CASSQENLSGEQFF.

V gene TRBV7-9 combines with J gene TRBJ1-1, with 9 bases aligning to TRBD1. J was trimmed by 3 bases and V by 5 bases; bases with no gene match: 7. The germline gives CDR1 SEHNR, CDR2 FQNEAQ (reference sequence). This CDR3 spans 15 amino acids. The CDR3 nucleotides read TGTGCCAGCAGCCTCGGACAGGGGAGATACACTGAAGCTTTCTTT. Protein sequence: CASSLGQGRYTEAFF.

CDR3 residues: CASRSSYNSPLHF. CDR3 DNA sequence: TGTGCCAGCAGGAGCTCCTATAATTCACCCCTCCACTTT. The chain carries TRBV12-3 or TRBV12-4 and TRBJ1-6, with D unclear. The CDR3 spans 13 residues. The V end was cut by 6 bases, the J end by 0 bases, with 3 bases between.

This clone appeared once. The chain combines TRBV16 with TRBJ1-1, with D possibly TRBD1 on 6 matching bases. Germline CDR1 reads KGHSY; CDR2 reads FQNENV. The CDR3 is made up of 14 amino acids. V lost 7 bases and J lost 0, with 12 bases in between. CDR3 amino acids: CASTPWTVNTEAFF. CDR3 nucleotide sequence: TGTGCCAGCACCCCATGGACAGTGAACACTGAAGCTTTCTTT.

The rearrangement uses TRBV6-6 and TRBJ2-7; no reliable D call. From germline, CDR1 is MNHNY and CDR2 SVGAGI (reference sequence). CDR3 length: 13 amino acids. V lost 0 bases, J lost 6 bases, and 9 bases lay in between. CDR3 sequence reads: CASSYSLVSEQYF. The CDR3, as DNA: TGTGCCAGCAGTTACTCACTGGTTAGCGAGCAGTACTTC.

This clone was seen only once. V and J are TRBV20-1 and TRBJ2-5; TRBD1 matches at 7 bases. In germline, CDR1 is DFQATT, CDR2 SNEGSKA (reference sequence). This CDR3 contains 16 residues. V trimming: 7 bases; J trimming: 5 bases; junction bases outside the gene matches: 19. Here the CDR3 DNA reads TGCAGTGTTAGTGATCCATCAAAGGGGGCTAGGGAGACCCAGTACTTC. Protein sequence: CSVSDPSKGARETQYF.

CDR3 amino acids: CASSFDRASTDTQYF. DNA for the CDR3: TGTGCCAGCAGCTTCGACAGAGCTAGCACAGATACGCAGTATTTT. V is TRBV7-8 and J is TRBJ2-3; D may be TRBD1 (5 bases). Trimming cost V 3 bases and J 0 bases, with 10 bases left between them. The CDR3 spans 15 residues. Germline CDR1 and CDR2: SGHVS and FQNEAQ.

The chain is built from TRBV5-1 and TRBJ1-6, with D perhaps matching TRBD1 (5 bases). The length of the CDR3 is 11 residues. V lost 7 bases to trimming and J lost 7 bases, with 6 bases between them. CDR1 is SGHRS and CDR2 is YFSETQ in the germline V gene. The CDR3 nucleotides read TGCGCCAGCGGGGGGAATTCACCCCTCCACTTT. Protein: CASGGNSPLHF. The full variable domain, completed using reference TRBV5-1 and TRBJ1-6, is KAGVTQTPRYLIKTRGQQVTLSCSPISGHRSVSWYQQTPGQGLQFLFEYFSETQRNKGNFPGRFSGRQFSNSRSEMNVSTLELGDSALYLCASGGNSPLHFGNGTRLTVT.

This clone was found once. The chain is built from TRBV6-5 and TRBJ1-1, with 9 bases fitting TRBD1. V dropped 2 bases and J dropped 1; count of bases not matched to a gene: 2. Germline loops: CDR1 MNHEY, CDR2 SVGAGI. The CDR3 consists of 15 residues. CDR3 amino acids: CASSYDRGSNTEAFF. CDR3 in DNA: TGTGCCAGCAGTTACGACAGGGGGTCGAACACTGAAGCTTTCTTT.

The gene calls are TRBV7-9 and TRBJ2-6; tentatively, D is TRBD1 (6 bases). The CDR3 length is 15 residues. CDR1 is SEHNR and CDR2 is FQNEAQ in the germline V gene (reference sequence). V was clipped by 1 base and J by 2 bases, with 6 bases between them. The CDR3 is CASSLDRAGANVLTF. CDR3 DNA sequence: TGTGCCAGCAGCTTAGACAGGGCTGGGGCCAACGTCCTGACTTTC.

The CDR3: CASRRQGLNTEAFF. CDR3 nucleotides: TGTGCCAGCAGACGACAGGGTTTGAACACTGAAGCTTTCTTT. The V and J genes are TRBV28 and TRBJ1-1, with 7 bases identical to TRBD1. The ends lost 6 bases at V and 0 bases at J; junction bases unmatched: 4. The CDR3 covers 14 residues. Germline V lookup: CDR1 MDHEN, CDR2 SYDVKM.

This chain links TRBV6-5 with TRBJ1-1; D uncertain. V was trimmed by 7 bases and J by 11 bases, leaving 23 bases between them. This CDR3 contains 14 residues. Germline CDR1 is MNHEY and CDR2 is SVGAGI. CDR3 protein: CASTSGDGFWKAFF. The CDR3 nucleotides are TGTGCCAGCACTTCCGGGGATGGATTTTGGAAGGCTTTCTTT.

The CDR3: CASSLATLVRGGETQYF. As DNA, the CDR3 is TGCGCCAGCAGCTTGGCTACGTTGGTAAGGGGGGGTGAGACCCAGTACTTC. The rearrangement joins TRBV5-1 to TRBJ2-5; tentative D call: TRBD2 (7 bases). Trimming removed 0 bases at V and 5 bases at J, with 20 bases between. The CDR3 spans 17 residues. Germline loops: CDR1 SGHRS, CDR2 YFSETQ.

CDR3 protein: CASSWRGVRDEQYF. The CDR3 DNA follows: TGTGCCAGCAGCTGGAGGGGTGTCAGGGACGAGCAGTACTTC. The chain links TRBV5-4 to TRBJ2-7; tentative D call: TRBD2 (6 bases). Germline CDR1 is SGHNT and CDR2 is YYREEE (reference sequence). V dropped 3 bases and J dropped 5 bases, with 15 bases sitting between them. The CDR3 length is 14 residues.

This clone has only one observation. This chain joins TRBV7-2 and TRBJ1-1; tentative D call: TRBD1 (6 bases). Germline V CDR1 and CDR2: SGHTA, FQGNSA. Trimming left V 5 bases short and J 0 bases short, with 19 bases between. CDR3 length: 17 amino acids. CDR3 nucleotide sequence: TGTGCCAGCAGCCCCCGGTGGGGGGGCCGCATGAACACTGAAGCTTTCTTT. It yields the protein CASSPRWGGRMNTEAFF. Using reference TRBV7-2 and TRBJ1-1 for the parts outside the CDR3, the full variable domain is GAGVSQSPSNKVTEKGKDVELRCDPISGHTALYWYRQSLGQGLEFLIYFQGNSAPDKSGLPSDRFSAERTGGSVSTLTIQRTQQEDSAVYLCASSPRWGGRMNTEAFFGQGTRLTVV.

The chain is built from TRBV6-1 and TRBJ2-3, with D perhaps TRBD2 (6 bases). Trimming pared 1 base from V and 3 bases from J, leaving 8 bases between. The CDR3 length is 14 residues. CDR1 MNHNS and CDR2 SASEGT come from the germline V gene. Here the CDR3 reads CASSEGGVTDTQYF. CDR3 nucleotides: TGTGCCAGCAGTGAAGGGGGGGTTACAGATACGCAGTATTTT.